These 5 T cell receptor beta chains were sequenced from one sample in a study of blood T cell repertoires in COVID-19 (dated by TCRdb to 2020 to 2021). The protocol used for the library was the immunoSEQ multiplex PCR assay. TCRdb holds this immuneACCESS table with in-frame rearrangements only. Some clones are missing; in checked studies, unresolved V genes explain under half, and the rest has no known cause. A total of a few hundred thousand clones appear in this sample, about 90% of them only once. The ten top clones hold 6% to 8% of the sample. Sequencing input: peripheral blood. These receptors were collected from a woman in her fifties or sixties with COVID-19, enrolled during active disease.

This clone was observed once. The chain has TRBV19 and TRBJ1-2; D might be TRBD1 (5 bases). V was clipped by 10 bases and J by 4 bases, with 19 bases between them. The CDR3 has 14 residues. Looked up from germline, CDR1 is LNHDA and CDR2 is SQIVND (reference sequence). This chain's CDR3 is CATQNQGWPYGYTF. DNA of the CDR3: TGTGCCACCCAAAACCAGGGTTGGCCCTATGGCTACACCTTC.

This sequence joins TRBV28 and TRBJ2-1; the match to TRBD2 covers 11 bases. Germline V gene lookup returns CDR1 MDHEN and CDR2 SYDVKM. V was clipped by 5 bases and J by 4 bases; unmatched bases: 7. The CDR3 consists of 16 residues. CDR3 sequence reads: CASSHRGTSGYNEQFF. CDR3 coding DNA: TGTGCCAGCAGTCATAGGGGGACTAGCGGTTACAATGAGCAGTTCTTC. The whole variable domain, filled in from reference TRBV28 and TRBJ2-1, reads DVKVTQSSRYLVKRTGEKVFLECVQDMDHENMFWYRQDPGLGLRLIYFSYDVKMKEKGDIPEGYSVSREKKERFSLILESASTNQTSMYLCASSHRGTSGYNEQFFGPGTRLTVL.

This sequence joins TRBV7-6 and TRBJ2-7, with 8 bases matching TRBD2. Germline V CDR1 and CDR2: SGHVS, FNYEAQ. V was pared by 6 bases and J by 5 bases, with 6 bases of the junction left unmatched. CDR3 length: 13 residues. Written as DNA, the CDR3 is TGTGCCAGCAGGGGACTAGTTCCCGACGAGCAGTACTTC. Protein product: CASRGLVPDEQYF.

The chain links TRBV13 to TRBJ1-6; 8 bases are a match to TRBD1. This CDR3 contains 15 residues. Losses at the gene ends were 0 bases for V and 9 bases for J; bases not matched to a gene: 4. The germline gives CDR1 PRHDT, CDR2 FYEKMQ (reference sequence). In DNA, the CDR3 is TGTGCCAGCAGCTTAGGGGACAGGGTGAGTTCACCCCTCCACTTT. Its protein product is CASSLGDRVSSPLHF.

The chain links TRBV3-1 (or the pseudogene TRBV3-2) to TRBJ2-5; TRBD1 matches at 9 bases. Germline lookup yields CDR1 LGHDT and CDR2 YNNKEL (reference sequence). Unmatched junction bases numbered 5, after V lost 1 base and J lost 5 bases. The CDR3 totals 15 residues. CDR3: CASSQGDRVVETQYF. CDR3 DNA sequence: TGTGCCAGCAGCCAAGGGGACAGGGTTGTGGAGACCCAGTACTTC.